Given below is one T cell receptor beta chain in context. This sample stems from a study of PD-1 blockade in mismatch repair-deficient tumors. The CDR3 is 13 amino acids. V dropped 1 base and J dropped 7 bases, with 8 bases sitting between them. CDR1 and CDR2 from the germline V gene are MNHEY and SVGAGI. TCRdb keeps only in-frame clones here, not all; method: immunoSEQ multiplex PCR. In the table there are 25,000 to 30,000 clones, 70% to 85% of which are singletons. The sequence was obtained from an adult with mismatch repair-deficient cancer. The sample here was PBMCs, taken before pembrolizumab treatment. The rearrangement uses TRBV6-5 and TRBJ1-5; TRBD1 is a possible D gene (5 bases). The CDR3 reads CASSYFGGQPQHF. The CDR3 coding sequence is TGTGCCAGCAGTTACTTCGGGGGACAGCCCCAGCATTTT.